This entry lists 21 T cell receptor beta chains sequenced from one sample in a study of OX40 agonist ivuxolimab in advanced cancers. This table comes from immunoSEQ multiplex PCR, and its TCRdb copy is limited to in-frame clones, with some not included. This sample has some 80,000 clones, with 89% found just once. Sequencing was performed on CD4+ or CD8+ T cells sorted from blood, taken in a trial of the OX40 agonist ivuxolimab. Receptor source: an adult with an advanced solid tumor such as melanoma, head and neck, liver or kidney cancer.

This sequence joins TRBV2 and TRBJ2-7; D remains unclear. Germline lookup yields CDR1 SNHLY and CDR2 FYNNEI. Trimming took off 3 bases at V and 7 bases at J, with 16 bases between the two ends. The CDR3 loop spans 14 amino acids. CDR3 in amino acids: CASSDLLESREQYF. The CDR3 DNA sequence: TGTGCCAGCAGTGATCTCCTGGAGTCACGGGAGCAGTACTTC.

V is TRBV5-4 and J is TRBJ2-1, with D possibly being TRBD2 (6 bases). The CDR3 totals 15 residues. The germline V and J ends were trimmed by 1 base and 2 bases, with 10 bases remaining between them. CDR1 is SGHNT and CDR2 is YYREEE in the germline V gene (reference sequence). CDR3 nucleotide sequence: TGTGCCAGCAGCTTGAGTAGCGGTACCTACAATGAGCAGTTCTTC. It codes for CASSLSSGTYNEQFF.

The genes are TRBV4-1 and TRBJ1-6; D is unresolved. V dropped 0 bases and J dropped 0 bases, with 9 bases sitting between them. CDR1 is MGHRA and CDR2 is YSYEKL in the germline V gene. There are 17 residues in the CDR3. The CDR3 DNA reads TGCGCCAGCAGCCAAGACGTATGGGGCTCCTATAATTCACCCCTCCACTTT. Protein: CASSQDVWGSYNSPLHF.

V is TRBV18 and J is TRBJ1-3; 8 bases agree with TRBD1. The CDR3 is 16 residues long. CDR1 KGHSH and CDR2 LQKENI come from the germline V gene. V lost 4 bases, J lost 2 bases, and 7 bases stayed unmatched. The CDR3 sequence: CASSRGGTGTGNTIYF. In nucleotides, the CDR3 is TGTGCCAGCTCACGAGGCGGGACAGGTACTGGAAACACCATATATTTT.

This chain connects TRBV30 to TRBJ2-5; D gene unclear. The CDR3 spans 14 residues. Trimming stripped 0 bases from V and 4 bases from J, with 12 bases between. Germline V gene data show CDR1 as GTSNPN and CDR2 as SVGIG (reference sequence). The CDR3 sequence: CAWSVPPLRETQYF. The DNA for the CDR3 is TGTGCCTGGAGTGTACCGCCCCTTAGAGAGACCCAGTACTTC.

The chain carries TRBV5-5 and TRBJ2-1; TRBD2 agrees at 8 bases. This CDR3 contains 14 residues. Germline CDR1 is SGHKS and CDR2 is YYEKEE (reference sequence). The junction had 6 bases not matched to a gene; V was cut back by 1 base and J by 9 bases. CDR3 amino acids: CASSLREGISEQFF. The CDR3 DNA is TGTGCCAGCAGCTTGCGGGAGGGCATCTCTGAGCAGTTCTTC.

The genes are TRBV10-1 and TRBJ2-3, with 9 positions matching TRBD2. The length of the CDR3 is 15 residues. V shed 2 bases, J shed 3 bases, and the junction held 3 bases outside the gene matches. From germline, CDR1 is WNHNN and CDR2 SYGVQD (reference sequence). The CDR3: CASSEALAGTDTQYF. The CDR3 region has the DNA TGCGCCAGCAGTGAGGCCCTAGCGGGGACAGATACGCAGTATTTT.

This chain connects TRBV7-2 to TRBJ2-2, with 7 bases that match TRBD2. Trimming took 7 bases from V and 0 from J; bases not matched to a gene: 2. The CDR3 spans 14 residues. Germline CDR1 is SGHTA and CDR2 is FQGNSA. CDR3 sequence (DNA): TGTGCCAGCATCGGGGGGTCGAACACCGGGGAGCTGTTTTTT. Its translation: CASIGGSNTGELFF.

The chain employs TRBV11-2 and TRBJ2-3; D is possibly TRBD2 (5 bases). The CDR3 consists of 16 residues. The V gene lost 5 bases and the J gene lost 1 base, with 16 bases spanning the gap. CDR1 is SGHAT, CDR2 FQNNGV, per germline. CDR3 in amino acids: CASSPSNLAGTDTQYF. Here the CDR3 DNA reads TGTGCCAGCAGCCCCTCCAACCTAGCCGGCACAGATACGCAGTATTTT.

The chain has TRBV11-2 and TRBJ1-1; D is undetermined. Trimming pared 1 base from V and 3 bases from J, leaving 6 bases between. Germline lookup yields CDR1 SGHAT and CDR2 FQNNGV. The CDR3 contains 13 residues. The CDR3, as DNA: TGTGCCAGCAGCTTAGGTGTGGACACTGAAGCTTTCTTT. Protein sequence: CASSLGVDTEAFF.

The V call is TRBV30, the J call TRBJ1-5; D not certain. Germline values: CDR1 GTSNPN, CDR2 SVGIG (reference sequence). Deletions cut 0 bases from V and 4 bases from J, with 7 bases between. CDR3 size: 13 residues. CDR3 loop: CAWSVRANQPQHF. DNA of the CDR3: TGTGCCTGGAGTGTACGTGCGAATCAGCCCCAGCATTTT.

The rearrangement joins TRBV19 to TRBJ1-5; TRBD1 is a possible D gene (6 bases). The germline gives CDR1 LNHDA, CDR2 SQIVND (reference sequence). CDR3 length equals 16 residues. The ends were cut back, 3 bases at V and 2 bases at J, with 14 bases in the middle. The DNA for the CDR3 is TGTGCCAGTAGTATGGGGGCGGGGACGGGCAATCAGCCCCAGCATTTT. This codes for CASSMGAGTGNQPQHF.

The chain uses TRBV11-3 and TRBJ2-7, with 9 bases identical to TRBD2. The V gene's germline CDR1 is SGHNT and CDR2 YENEEA. V dropped 1 base and J dropped 6; count of bases not matched to a gene: 10. This CDR3 has 16 residues. The chain's CDR3 is CASSLAGSSGRGEQYF. CDR3 bases: TGTGCCAGCAGCTTAGCAGGGAGTAGCGGGAGAGGCGAGCAGTACTTC.

This chain links TRBV5-8 with TRBJ1-5, with a weak D call TRBD1 (5 bases). Germline loops: CDR1 SGHTS, CDR2 YDEGEE. The CDR3 runs to 15 residues. V lost 3 bases and J lost 6, with 16 bases in between. DNA of the CDR3: TGTGCCAGCAGCTCGCGGGGTACCGGGGGTCAGCCCCAGCATTTT. Translated: CASSSRGTGGQPQHF. The full variable domain, completed using reference TRBV5-8 and TRBJ1-5, is EAGVTQSPTHLIKTRGQQATLRCSPISGHTSVYWYQQALGLGLQFLLWYDEGEERNRGNFPPRFSGRQFPNYSSELNVNALELEDSALYLCASSSRGTGGQPQHFGDGTRLSIL.

The chain couples TRBV19 to TRBJ2-1; no clear D gene. This CDR3 is built from 13 residues. Trimming pared 3 bases from V and 7 bases from J, leaving 10 bases between. The V gene's germline CDR1 is LNHDA and CDR2 SQIVND (reference sequence). CDR3 in amino acids: CASSMVTRNEQFF. The CDR3 DNA is TGTGCCAGTAGTATGGTAACGAGGAATGAGCAGTTCTTC.

The chain combines TRBV6-1 with TRBJ1-4, with 8 positions matching TRBD1. The CDR3 length is 14 residues. With 6 bases clipped from V and 8 bases from J, the junction kept 8 bases outside the gene matches. Germline V gives CDR1 MNHNS, CDR2 SASEGT. The CDR3 nucleotides are TGTGCCAGCAGCGTACAGGGGGTGGGGGAAAAACTGTTTTTT. The encoded protein is CASSVQGVGEKLFF.

The rearrangement uses TRBV10-1 and TRBJ2-1; D is perhaps TRBD1 (5 bases). The CDR3 runs 16 residues. Germline V gene lookup returns CDR1 WNHNN and CDR2 SYGVQD (reference sequence). The germline V and J ends were trimmed by 3 bases and 0 bases, with 12 bases remaining between them. CDR3 amino acids: CASSDRTPRSYNEQFF. The DNA of the CDR3 is TGCGCCAGCAGTGATCGGACACCCCGCTCCTACAATGAGCAGTTCTTC.

This chain joins TRBV19 and TRBJ1-6, with TRBD1 as a possible D gene (5 bases). Deletions cut 5 bases from V and 7 bases from J, with 15 bases between. The CDR3 is made up of 15 amino acids. The germline V gene has CDR1 LNHDA and CDR2 SQIVND (reference sequence). The CDR3 sequence is CASSPRAEGNSPLHF. The CDR3 DNA reads as TGTGCCAGTAGTCCCAGGGCCGAAGGGAATTCACCCCTCCACTTT.

This chain joins TRBV6-6 and TRBJ1-1, with TRBD1 matching 7 bases. Germline V gives CDR1 MNHNY, CDR2 SVGAGI (reference sequence). J was trimmed by 7 bases and V by 6 bases; bases with no gene match: 14. CDR3 size: 15 residues. In DNA, the CDR3 is TGTGCCAGCAGAAAAGAGGGGGCGCTGTTGGGTGAAGCTTTCTTT. Its protein product is CASRKEGALLGEAFF.

The rearrangement links TRBV19 to TRBJ2-4, with a tentative D call TRBD1 (5 bases). Trimming took 4 bases from V and 1 from J, leaving 8 bases between them. Germline values: CDR1 LNHDA, CDR2 SQIVND (reference sequence). This CDR3 comprises 14 residues. This chain's CDR3 is CASSKTVAKNIQYF. CDR3 in DNA: TGTGCCAGTAGTAAGACAGTGGCCAAAAACATTCAGTACTTC. The full variable domain, in which reference TRBV19 and TRBJ2-4 provide the parts outside the CDR3, is DGGITQSPKYLFRKEGQNVTLSCEQNLNHDAMYWYRQDPGQGLRLIYYSQIVNDFQKGDIAEGYSVSREKKESFPLTVTSAQKNPTAFYLCASSKTVAKNIQYFGAGTRLSVL.

The rearrangement links TRBV2 to TRBJ2-7; TRBD2 agrees at 7 bases. The CDR3 contains 15 residues. V lost 6 bases to trimming and J lost 3 bases; unmatched junction nucleotides: 11. Germline CDR1 reads SNHLY; CDR2 reads FYNNEI. The CDR3 region has the DNA TGTGCCAGCAGCCCAACGGCGGGAGTGTTCTACGAGCAGTACTTC. Its translation: CASSPTAGVFYEQYF. Variable domain in full (rest from reference TRBV2 and TRBJ2-7): EPEVTQTPSHQVTQMGQEVILRCVPISNHLYFYWYRQILGQKVEFLVSFYNNEISEKSEIFDDQFSVERPDGSNFTLKIRSTKLEDSAMYFCASSPTAGVFYEQYFGPGTRLTVT.